Here is one T cell receptor (beta chain) with its context. Antigen: not known. The sequenced fragment ends 3 residues before the CDR3 boundary, so the rest is inferred from the germline J gene. Genomic DNA, averaging around 1,200 ng per sample, yielded TCR beta CDR3 via immunoSEQ. The assay was immunoSEQ multiplex PCR, and TCRdb's table has in-frame clones only and misses some. Here the sample table reports 15,000 to 20,000 clones. Germline-derived CDR1 and CDR2 are LGHDT and YNNKEL (reference sequence). V gave up 4 bases and J gave up 7 bases; unmatched junction bases: 8. This CDR3 has 16 residues. All participants had a single incident cervical HPV16 infection, and prevalent HPV16 infections were excluded. HPV was found by MY09/MY11 PCR and dot-blot genotyping. The sample comes from a study of T cells in women clearing cervical HPV infection. The study's findings and limits: TRBV6-7 relative abundance averaged roughly 0.1% in cases and approximately 0.15% in controls.

The sequencing sample was made of blood buffy coat. This clonotype originated in a woman aged 18 to 75 with a cervical HPV16 infection that either progressed to CIN3+ or cleared (not recorded which). The chain combines TRBV3-1 (or the pseudogene TRBV3-2) with TRBJ2-1; 12 positions agree with TRBD2. The sequenced part of the CDR3 DNA is TGTGCCAGCAGCCCCTGGACTAGCGGGACTAGGAATGAG. Protein: CASSPWTSGTRNE. The full CDR3 reads CASSPWTSGTRNEQFF.